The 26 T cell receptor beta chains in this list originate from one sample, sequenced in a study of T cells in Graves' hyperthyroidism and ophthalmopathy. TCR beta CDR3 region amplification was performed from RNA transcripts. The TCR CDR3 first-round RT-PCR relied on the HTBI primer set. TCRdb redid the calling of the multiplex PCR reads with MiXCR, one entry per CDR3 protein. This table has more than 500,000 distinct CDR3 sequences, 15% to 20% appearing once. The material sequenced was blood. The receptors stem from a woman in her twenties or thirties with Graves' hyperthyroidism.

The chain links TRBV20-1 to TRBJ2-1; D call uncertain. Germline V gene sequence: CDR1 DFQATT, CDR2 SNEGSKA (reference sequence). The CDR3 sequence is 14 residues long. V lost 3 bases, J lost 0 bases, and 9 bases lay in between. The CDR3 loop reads CSARVQSSYNEQFF. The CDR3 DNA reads TGCAGTGCTAGGGTCCAGAGCTCCTACAATGAGCAGTTCTTC.

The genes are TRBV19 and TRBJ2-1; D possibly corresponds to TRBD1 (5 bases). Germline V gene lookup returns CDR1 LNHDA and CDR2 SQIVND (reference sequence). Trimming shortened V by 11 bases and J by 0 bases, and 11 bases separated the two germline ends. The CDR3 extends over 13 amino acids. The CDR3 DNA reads TGTGCCGCTGGGGCAATCTCCTACAATGAGCAGTTCTTC. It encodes CAAGAISYNEQFF.

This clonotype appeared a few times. The DNA of the CDR3 is TGTGCCAGCAGTCGACCGAGTGAAAAACTGTTTTTT. Amino acids: CASSRPSEKLFF. This chain connects TRBV7-9 to TRBJ1-4; D gene uncertain. Per the germline V gene, CDR1 is SEHNR and CDR2 is FQNEAQ (reference sequence). The CDR3 extends over 12 amino acids. Trimming left V 6 bases short and J 7 bases short, with 9 bases between. The whole variable domain, filled in from reference TRBV7-9 and TRBJ1-4, reads DTGVSQNPRHKITKRGQNVTFRCDPISEHNRLYWYRQTLGQGPEFLTYFQNEAQLEKSRLLSDRFSAERPKGSFSTLEIQRTEQGDSAMYLCASSRPSEKLFFGSGTQLSVL.

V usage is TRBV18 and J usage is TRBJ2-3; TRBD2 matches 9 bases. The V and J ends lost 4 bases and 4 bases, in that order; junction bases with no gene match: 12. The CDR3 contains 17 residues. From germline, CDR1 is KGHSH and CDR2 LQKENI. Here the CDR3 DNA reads TGTGCCAGCTCACGACGAAAAGGACTAGCGACCCCAGATACGCAGTATTTT. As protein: CASSRRKGLATPDTQYF.

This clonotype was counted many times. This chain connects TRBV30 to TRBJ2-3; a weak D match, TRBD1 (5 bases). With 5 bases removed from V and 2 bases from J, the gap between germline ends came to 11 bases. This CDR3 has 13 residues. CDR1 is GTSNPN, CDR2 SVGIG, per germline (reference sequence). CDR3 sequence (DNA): TGTGCCTGGGGACAAGAGAACACAGATACGCAGTATTTT. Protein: CAWGQENTDTQYF.

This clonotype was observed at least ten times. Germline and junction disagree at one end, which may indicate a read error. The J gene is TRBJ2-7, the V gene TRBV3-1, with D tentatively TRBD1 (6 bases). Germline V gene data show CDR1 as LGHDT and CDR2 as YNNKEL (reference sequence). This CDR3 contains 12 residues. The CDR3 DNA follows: TGTGCCAGCAGTCAAGGGGGTTACGAGCAGTACTTC. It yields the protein CASSQGGYEQYF.

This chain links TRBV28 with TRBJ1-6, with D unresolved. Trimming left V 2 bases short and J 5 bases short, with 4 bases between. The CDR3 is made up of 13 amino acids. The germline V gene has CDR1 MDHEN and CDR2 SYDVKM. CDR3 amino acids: CASSLEDNSPLHF. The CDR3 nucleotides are TGTGCCAGCAGTTTAGAGGATAATTCACCCCTCCACTTT.

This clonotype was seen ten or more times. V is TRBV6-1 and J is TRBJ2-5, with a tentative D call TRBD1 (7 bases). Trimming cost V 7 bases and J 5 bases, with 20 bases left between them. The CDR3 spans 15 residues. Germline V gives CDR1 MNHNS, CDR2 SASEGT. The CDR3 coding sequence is TGTGCCAGCACCCAAAATGGCAGGGGGGAGGAGACCCAGTACTTC. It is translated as CASTQNGRGEETQYF.

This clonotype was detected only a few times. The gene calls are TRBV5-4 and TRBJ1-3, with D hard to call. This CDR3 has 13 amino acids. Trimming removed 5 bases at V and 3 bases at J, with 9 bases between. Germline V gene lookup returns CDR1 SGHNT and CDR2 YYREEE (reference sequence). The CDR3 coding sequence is TGTGCCAGCAGTCCCACTTTTGGAAACACCATATATTTT. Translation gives CASSPTFGNTIYF.

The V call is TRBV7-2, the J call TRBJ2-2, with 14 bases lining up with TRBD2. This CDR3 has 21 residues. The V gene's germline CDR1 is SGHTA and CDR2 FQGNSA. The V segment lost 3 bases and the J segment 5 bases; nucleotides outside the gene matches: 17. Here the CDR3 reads CASSLTAYTGTSGSRTGELFF. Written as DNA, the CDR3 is TGTGCCAGCAGCTTGACAGCCTACACCGGGACTAGCGGGAGTAGGACCGGGGAGCTGTTTTTT.

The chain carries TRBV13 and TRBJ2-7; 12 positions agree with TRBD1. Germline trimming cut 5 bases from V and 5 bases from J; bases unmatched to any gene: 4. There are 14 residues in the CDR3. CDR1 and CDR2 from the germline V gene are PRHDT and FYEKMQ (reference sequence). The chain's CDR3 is CASSEGQGAHEQYF. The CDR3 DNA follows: TGTGCCAGCAGCGAGGGACAGGGGGCCCACGAGCAGTACTTC.

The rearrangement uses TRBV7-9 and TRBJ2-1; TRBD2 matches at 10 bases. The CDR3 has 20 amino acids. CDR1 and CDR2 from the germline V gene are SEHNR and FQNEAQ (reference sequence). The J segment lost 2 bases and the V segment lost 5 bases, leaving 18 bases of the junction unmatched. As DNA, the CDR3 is TGTGCCAGCAGCCAACCCTGGGGCGGCTTAGCGGGAGGTACCTACAATGAGCAGTTCTTC. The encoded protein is CASSQPWGGLAGGTYNEQFF.

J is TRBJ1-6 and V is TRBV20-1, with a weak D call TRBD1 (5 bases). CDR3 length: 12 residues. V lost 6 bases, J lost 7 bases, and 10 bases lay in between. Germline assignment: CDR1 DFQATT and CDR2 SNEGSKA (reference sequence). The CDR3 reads CSAEGPNSPLHF. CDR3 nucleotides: TGCAGTGCAGAGGGACCGAATTCACCCCTCCACTTT.

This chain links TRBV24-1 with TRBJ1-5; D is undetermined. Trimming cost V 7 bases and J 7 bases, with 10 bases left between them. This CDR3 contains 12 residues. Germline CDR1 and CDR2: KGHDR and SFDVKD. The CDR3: CATSLGVQPQHF. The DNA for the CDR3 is TGTGCCACCAGCCTGGGAGTCCAGCCCCAGCATTTT.

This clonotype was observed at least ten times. CDR3 DNA sequence: TGTGCCAGCAGTGGACTCCCGAGCGTCGTGGGCGGGGAGCTGTTTTTT. Its translation is CASSGLPSVVGGELFF. This rearrangement joins TRBV2 to TRBJ2-2; unclear D gene. Germline V gene sequence: CDR1 SNHLY, CDR2 FYNNEI. This CDR3 spans 16 amino acids. Trimming pared 4 bases from V and 7 bases from J, leaving 19 bases between.

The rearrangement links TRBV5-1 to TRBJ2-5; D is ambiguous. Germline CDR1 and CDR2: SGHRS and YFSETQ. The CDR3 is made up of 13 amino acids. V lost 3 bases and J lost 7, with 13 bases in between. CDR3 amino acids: CASSSTIAGTQYF. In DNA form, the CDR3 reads TGCGCCAGCAGCTCAACTATCGCAGGGACCCAGTACTTC.

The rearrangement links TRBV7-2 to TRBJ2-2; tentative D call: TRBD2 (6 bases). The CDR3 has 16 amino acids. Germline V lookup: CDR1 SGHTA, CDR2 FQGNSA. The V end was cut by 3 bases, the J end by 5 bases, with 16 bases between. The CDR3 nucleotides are TGTGCCAGCAGCTTTGGGCCCGGGAGAGAAACCGGGGAGCTGTTTTTT. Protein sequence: CASSFGPGRETGELFF.

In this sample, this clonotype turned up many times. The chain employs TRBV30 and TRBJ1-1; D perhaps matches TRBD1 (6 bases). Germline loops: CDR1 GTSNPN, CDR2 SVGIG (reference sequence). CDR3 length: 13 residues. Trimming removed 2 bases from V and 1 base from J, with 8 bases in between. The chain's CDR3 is CAWSRGQNTEAFF. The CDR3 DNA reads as TGTGCCTGGAGTCGGGGGCAGAACACTGAAGCTTTCTTT.

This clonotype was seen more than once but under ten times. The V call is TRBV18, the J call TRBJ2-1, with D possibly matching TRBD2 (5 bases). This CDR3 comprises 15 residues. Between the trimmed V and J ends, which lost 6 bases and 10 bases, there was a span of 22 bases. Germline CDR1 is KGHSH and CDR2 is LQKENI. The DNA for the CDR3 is TGTGCCAGCTCGGCAAGGGCTCGGGCCTCGGGGGAGCAGTTCTTC. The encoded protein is CASSARARASGEQFF.

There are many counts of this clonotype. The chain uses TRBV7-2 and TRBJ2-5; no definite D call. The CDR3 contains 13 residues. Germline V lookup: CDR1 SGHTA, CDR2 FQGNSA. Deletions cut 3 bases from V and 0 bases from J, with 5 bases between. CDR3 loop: CASSLNNQETQYF. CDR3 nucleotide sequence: TGTGCCAGCAGCTTGAACAACCAAGAGACCCAGTACTTC. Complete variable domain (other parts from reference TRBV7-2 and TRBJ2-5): GAGVSQSPSNKVTEKGKDVELRCDPISGHTALYWYRQSLGQGLEFLIYFQGNSAPDKSGLPSDRFSAERTGGSVSTLTIQRTQQEDSAVYLCASSLNNQETQYFGPGTRLLVL.

CDR3 in amino acids: CSARISGRPGETQYF. CDR3 in DNA: TGCAGTGCTAGAATTAGCGGGAGGCCGGGAGAGACCCAGTACTTC. This chain joins TRBV20-1 and TRBJ2-5, with 10 bases fitting TRBD2. The CDR3 spans 15 residues. Unmatched junction bases numbered 7, after V lost 2 bases and J lost 4 bases. CDR1 and CDR2 from the germline V gene are DFQATT and SNEGSKA (reference sequence).

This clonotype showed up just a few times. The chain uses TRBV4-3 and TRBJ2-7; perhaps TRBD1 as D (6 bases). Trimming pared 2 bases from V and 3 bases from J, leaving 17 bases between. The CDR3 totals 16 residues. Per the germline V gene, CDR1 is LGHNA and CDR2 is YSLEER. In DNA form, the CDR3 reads TGCGCCAGCAGCCAATACCACAGGGCCCCAGACTACGAGCAGTACTTC. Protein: CASSQYHRAPDYEQYF.

The CDR3 nucleotides are TGCGCCAGCAGCCCCCTGGGGCGGCCGAACACCGGGGAGCTGTTTTTT. This translates into CASSPLGRPNTGELFF. The rearrangement uses TRBV5-1 and TRBJ2-2, with a weak D call TRBD1 (5 bases). This CDR3 region has 16 residues. CDR1 and CDR2 from the germline V gene are SGHRS and YFSETQ. Deletions cut 4 bases from V and 0 bases from J, with 13 bases between. The whole variable domain, filled in from reference TRBV5-1 and TRBJ2-2, reads KAGVTQTPRYLIKTRGQQVTLSCSPISGHRSVSWYQQTPGQGLQFLFEYFSETQRNKGNFPGRFSGRQFSNSRSEMNVSTLELGDSALYLCASSPLGRPNTGELFFGEGSRLTVL.

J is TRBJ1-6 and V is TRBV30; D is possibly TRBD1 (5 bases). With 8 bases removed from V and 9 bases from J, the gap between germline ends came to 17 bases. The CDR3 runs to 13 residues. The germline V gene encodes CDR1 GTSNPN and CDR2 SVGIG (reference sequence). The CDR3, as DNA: TGTGCCAGCCGGGGCAGGGAGCTTTCACCCCTCCACTTT. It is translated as CASRGRELSPLHF.

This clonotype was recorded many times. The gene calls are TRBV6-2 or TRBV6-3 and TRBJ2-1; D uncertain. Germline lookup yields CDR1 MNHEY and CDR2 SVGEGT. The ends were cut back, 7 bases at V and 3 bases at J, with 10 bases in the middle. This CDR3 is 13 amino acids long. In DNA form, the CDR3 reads TGTGCCAGCATGAAGCCCAACTACAATGAGCAGTTCTTC. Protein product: CASMKPNYNEQFF.

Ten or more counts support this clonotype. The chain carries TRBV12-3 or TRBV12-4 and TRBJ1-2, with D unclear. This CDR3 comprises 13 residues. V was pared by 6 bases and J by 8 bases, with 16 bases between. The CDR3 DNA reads TGTGCCAGCAGCCCTGGACTGCGGGTAGGCTACACCTTC. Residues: CASSPGLRVGYTF.